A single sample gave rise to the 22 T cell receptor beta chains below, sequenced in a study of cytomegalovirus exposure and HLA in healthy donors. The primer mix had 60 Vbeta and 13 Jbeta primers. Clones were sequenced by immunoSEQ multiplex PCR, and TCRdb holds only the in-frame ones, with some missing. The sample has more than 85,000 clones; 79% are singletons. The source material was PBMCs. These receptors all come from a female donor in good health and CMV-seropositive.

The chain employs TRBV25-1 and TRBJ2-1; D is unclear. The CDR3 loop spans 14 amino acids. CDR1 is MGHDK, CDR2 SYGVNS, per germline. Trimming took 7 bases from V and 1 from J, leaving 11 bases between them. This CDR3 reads CASKDSGSYNEQFF. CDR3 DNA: TGTGCCAGCAAAGACTCTGGTTCCTACAATGAGCAGTTCTTC.

Written as DNA, the CDR3 is TGTGCCAGCACCGACAGGGTCTATGGCTACACCTTC. Its protein is CASTDRVYGYTF. This chain connects TRBV2 to TRBJ1-2; 7 bases align to TRBD1. V lost 7 bases to trimming and J lost 4 bases; unmatched junction nucleotides: 3. This CDR3 has 12 residues. Germline V gene data show CDR1 as SNHLY and CDR2 as FYNNEI.

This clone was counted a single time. The CDR3 protein is CASSQGGARDTQYF. The CDR3 coding sequence is TGCGCCAGCAGCCAAGGCGGGGCCCGAGATACGCAGTATTTT. This rearrangement joins TRBV4-1 to TRBJ2-3; D might be TRBD2 (6 bases). CDR3 size: 14 residues. From germline, CDR1 is MGHRA and CDR2 YSYEKL. V lost 1 base, J lost 5 bases, and 10 bases lay in between.

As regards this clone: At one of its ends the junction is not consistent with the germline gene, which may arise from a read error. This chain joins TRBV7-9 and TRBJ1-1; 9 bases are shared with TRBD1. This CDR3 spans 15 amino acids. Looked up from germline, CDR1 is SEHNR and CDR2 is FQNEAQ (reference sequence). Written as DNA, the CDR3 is TGTTCCAGCAGCCGGGGACAGGGATTGAACACTGAAGCTTTCTTT. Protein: CSSSRGQGLNTEAFF.

This CDR3 reads CASRKDSYEQYF. CDR3 nucleotides: TGTGCCAGCAGGAAGGACAGCTACGAGCAGTACTTC. The chain is built from TRBV6-1 and TRBJ2-7; D perhaps matches TRBD1 (6 bases). This CDR3 is 12 amino acids long. Germline loops: CDR1 MNHNS, CDR2 SASEGT. The V end lost 6 bases, the J end lost 3 bases, and 9 bases lay between the germline ends.

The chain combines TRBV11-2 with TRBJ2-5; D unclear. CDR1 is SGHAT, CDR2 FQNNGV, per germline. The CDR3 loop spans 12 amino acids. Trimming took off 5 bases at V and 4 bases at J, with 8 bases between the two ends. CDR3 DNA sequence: TGTGCCAGCAGCCCTTCCTTAGAGACCCAGTACTTC. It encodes CASSPSLETQYF.

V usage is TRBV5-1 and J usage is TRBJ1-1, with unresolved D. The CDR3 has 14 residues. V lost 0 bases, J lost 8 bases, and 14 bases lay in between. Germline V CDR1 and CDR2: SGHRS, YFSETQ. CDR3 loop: CASSLEPELTEAFF. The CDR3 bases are TGCGCCAGCAGCTTGGAACCAGAACTAACCGAAGCTTTCTTT.

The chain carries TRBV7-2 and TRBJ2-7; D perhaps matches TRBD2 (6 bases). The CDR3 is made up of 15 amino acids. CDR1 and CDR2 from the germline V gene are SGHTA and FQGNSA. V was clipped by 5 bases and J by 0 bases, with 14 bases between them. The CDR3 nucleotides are TGTGCCAGCAGCCGGGCGGGACCTGCCTCCTACGAGCAGTACTTC. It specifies CASSRAGPASYEQYF. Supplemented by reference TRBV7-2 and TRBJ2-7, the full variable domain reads GAGVSQSPSNKVTEKGKDVELRCDPISGHTALYWYRQSLGQGLEFLIYFQGNSAPDKSGLPSDRFSAERTGGSVSTLTIQRTQQEDSAVYLCASSRAGPASYEQYFGPGTRLTVT.

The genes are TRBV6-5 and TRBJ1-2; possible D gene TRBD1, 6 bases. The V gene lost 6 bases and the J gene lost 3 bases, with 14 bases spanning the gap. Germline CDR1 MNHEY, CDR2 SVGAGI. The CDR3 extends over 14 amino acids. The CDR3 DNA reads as TGTGCCAGCAGCGTAAAGGCAGGGGACTATGGCTACACCTTC. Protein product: CASSVKAGDYGYTF.

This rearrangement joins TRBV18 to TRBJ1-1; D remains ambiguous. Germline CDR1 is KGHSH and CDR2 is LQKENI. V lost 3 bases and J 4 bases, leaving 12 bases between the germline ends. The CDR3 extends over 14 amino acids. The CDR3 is CASSPQESGTEAFF. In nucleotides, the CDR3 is TGTGCCAGCTCACCCCAAGAAAGCGGCACTGAAGCTTTCTTT.

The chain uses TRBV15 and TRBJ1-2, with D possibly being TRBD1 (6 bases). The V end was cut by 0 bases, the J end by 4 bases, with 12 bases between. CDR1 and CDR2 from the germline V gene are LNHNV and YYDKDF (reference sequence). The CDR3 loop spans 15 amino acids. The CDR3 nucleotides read TGTGCCACCAGCAGAGATCCCGACAGGACCTATGGCTACACCTTC. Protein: CATSRDPDRTYGYTF.

CDR3 bases: TGCGCCAGCAGTGGTGGGGGCGAGATACGGACCCAGTACTTC. Amino acid sequence: CASSGGGEIRTQYF. The gene calls are TRBV10-2 and TRBJ2-5; D is possibly TRBD1 (6 bases). The V end was cut by 4 bases, the J end by 7 bases, with 16 bases between. There are 14 residues in the CDR3. CDR1 is WSHSY, CDR2 SAAADI, per germline.

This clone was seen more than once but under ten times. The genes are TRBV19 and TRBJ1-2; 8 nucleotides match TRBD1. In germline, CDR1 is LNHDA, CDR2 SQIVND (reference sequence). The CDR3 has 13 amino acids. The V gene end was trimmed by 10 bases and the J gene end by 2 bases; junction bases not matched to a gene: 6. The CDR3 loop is CAILGQGNYGYTF. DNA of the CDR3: TGTGCCATCCTCGGACAGGGAAACTATGGCTACACCTTC.

The CDR3 DNA sequence: TGCAGTGCTGGGGCGCCTCAGCCCCAGCATTTT. It specifies CSAGAPQPQHF. The chain has TRBV20-1 and TRBJ1-5; D possibly corresponds to TRBD1 (5 bases). Looked up from germline, CDR1 is DFQATT and CDR2 is SNEGSKA (reference sequence). CDR3 length: 11 amino acids. V dropped 5 bases and J dropped 6 bases, with 8 bases sitting between them.

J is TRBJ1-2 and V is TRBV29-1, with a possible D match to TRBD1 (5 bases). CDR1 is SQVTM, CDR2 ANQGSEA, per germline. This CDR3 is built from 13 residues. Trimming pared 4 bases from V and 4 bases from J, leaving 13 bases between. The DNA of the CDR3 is TGCAGCGTTGGCGGGGGTCAGGGCTATGGCTACACCTTC. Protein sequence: CSVGGGQGYGYTF.

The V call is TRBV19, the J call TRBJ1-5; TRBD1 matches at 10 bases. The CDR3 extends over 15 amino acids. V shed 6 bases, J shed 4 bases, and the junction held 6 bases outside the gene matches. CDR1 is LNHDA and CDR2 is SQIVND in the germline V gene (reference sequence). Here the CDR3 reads CASSRDRGINQPQHF. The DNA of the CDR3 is TGTGCCAGTAGCCGGGACAGGGGAATAAATCAGCCCCAGCATTTT.

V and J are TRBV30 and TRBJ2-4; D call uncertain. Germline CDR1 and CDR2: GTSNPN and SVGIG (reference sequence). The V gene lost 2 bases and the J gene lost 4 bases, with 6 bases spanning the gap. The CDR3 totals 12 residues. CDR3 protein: CAWSHGKNIQYF. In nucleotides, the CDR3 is TGTGCCTGGAGTCACGGGAAAAACATTCAGTACTTC.

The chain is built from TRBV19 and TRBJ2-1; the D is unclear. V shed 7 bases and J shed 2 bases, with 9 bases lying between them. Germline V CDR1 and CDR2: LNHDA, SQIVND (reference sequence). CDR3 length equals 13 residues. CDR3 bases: TGTGCCAGTACCGGGTCCACCTACAATGAGCAGTTCTTC. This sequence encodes CASTGSTYNEQFF.

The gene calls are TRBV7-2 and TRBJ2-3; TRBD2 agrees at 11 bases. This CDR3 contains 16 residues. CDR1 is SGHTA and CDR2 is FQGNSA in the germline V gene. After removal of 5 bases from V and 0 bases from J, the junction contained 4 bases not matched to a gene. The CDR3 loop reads CASSLRLAGSTDTQYF. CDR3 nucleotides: TGTGCCAGCAGCCTACGACTAGCGGGGAGCACAGATACGCAGTATTTT.

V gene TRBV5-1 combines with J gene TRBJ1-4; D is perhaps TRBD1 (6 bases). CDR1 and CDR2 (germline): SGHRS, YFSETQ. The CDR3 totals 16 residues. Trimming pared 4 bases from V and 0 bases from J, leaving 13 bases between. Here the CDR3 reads CASSATGIATNEKLFF. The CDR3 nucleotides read TGCGCCAGCAGCGCAACAGGGATTGCAACTAATGAAAAACTGTTTTTT.

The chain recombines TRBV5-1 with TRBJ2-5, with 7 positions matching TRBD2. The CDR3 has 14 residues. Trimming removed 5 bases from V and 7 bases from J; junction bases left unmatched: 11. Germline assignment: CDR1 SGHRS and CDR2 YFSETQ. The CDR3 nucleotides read TGCGCCAGCAGTTTCGAAGGCGGGAGTGGGACCCAGTACTTC. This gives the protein CASSFEGGSGTQYF.

The CDR3 is CASSLRPQIGSGNTIYF. In nucleotides, the CDR3 is TGTGCCAGCAGCTTAAGGCCACAGATAGGCTCTGGAAACACCATATATTTT. The rearrangement links TRBV7-9 to TRBJ1-3; D not certain. V lost 2 bases, J lost 0 bases, and 14 bases lay in between. From germline, CDR1 is SEHNR and CDR2 FQNEAQ (reference sequence). The CDR3 loop spans 17 amino acids.